Given below is one TCR beta chain in context. V was clipped by 2 bases and J by 3 bases, with 16 bases between them. From germline, CDR1 is MNHEY and CDR2 SVGAGI. The CDR3 sequence is 16 residues long. Using immunoSEQ multiplex PCR, the repertoire was profiled, and TCRdb retains in-frame clones only, with some absent. The sample includes roughly 250,000 clones, nearly 90% of them seen just once. The sample comes from a study of cytomegalovirus exposure and HLA in healthy donors. Sequenced material: PBMCs. This sequence was found in a woman in her late teens or twenties in good health and CMV-seronegative. The chain carries TRBV6-5 and TRBJ1-2; D is possibly TRBD1 (6 bases). This CDR3 is CASSYLTGRGDYGYTF. The CDR3 coding sequence is TGTGCCAGCAGTTACCTGACAGGCCGGGGAGACTATGGCTACACCTTC.